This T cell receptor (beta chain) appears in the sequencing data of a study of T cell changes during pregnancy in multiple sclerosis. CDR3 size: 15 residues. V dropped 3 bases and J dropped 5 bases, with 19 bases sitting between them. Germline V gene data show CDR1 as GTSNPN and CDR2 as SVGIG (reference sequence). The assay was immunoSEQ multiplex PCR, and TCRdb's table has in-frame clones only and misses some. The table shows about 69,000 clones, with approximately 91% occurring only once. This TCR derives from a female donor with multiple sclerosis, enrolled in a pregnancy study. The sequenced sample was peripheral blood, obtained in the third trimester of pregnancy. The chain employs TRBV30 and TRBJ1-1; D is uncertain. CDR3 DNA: TGTGCCTGGAGCCGTAGCACGGTAGGAGGGACTGAAGCTTTCTTT. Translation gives CAWSRSTVGGTEAFF.